The clone carrying this TCR beta chain has a handful of counts. Produced via immunoSEQ multiplex PCR; TCRdb's table is partial and in-frame only. Of 90,000 to 120,000 clones detected, approximately 91% appear once; the ten largest clones hold roughly 4.6%. With 6 bases removed from V and 4 bases from J, the gap between germline ends came to 11 bases. The CDR3 has 13 amino acids. Germline CDR1 and CDR2: SGDLS and YYNGEE. The sample originates from a study of blood T cell repertoires in COVID-19. About the research overall: Samples of COVID-19 (acute and convalescent) were obtained from the United States, Italy and Spain.

The chain combines TRBV9 with TRBJ1-3; TRBD1 is a possible D gene (5 bases). The receptor was isolated from a human donor in a cohort sampled during active COVID-19. Input material: peripheral blood. The CDR3 sequence is CASTGGAGNTIYF. In nucleotides, the CDR3 is TGTGCCAGCACCGGGGGTGCCGGAAACACCATATATTTT.